The next 25 T cell receptor beta chains were all read from a single sample in a study of regulatory T cells in long-lasting Graves disease. Described time point: newly diagnosed GD, antithyroid drugs for less than 3 months. RNA isolated from PBMCs was used to make the TCR library. Building of the TCR beta libraries involved iRepertoire HTBI primers and Arm-PCR of CDR3 regions. TCRdb passed the multiplex PCR reads through MiXCR, listing each CDR3 protein once. The table includes hundreds of thousands of distinct CDR3 sequences, around 17% detected once. The same sample was also studied in work on T cells in Graves' hyperthyroidism and ophthalmopathy.

Sample: peripheral blood mononuclear cells (PBMCs), taken at new diagnosis, from a patient treated with antithyroid drugs. These receptor sequences come from a middle-aged man with Graves disease.

This clonotype has only a few counts. The chain has TRBV5-1 and TRBJ1-4; D may be TRBD1 (5 bases). CDR3 length: 16 residues. The germline gives CDR1 SGHRS, CDR2 YFSETQ. V lost 0 bases and J 5 bases, leaving 14 bases between the germline ends. The CDR3 spells CASSLVPDGANEKLFF. The CDR3 nucleotides read TGCGCCAGCAGCTTGGTCCCGGACGGGGCGAATGAAAAACTGTTTTTT.

The V gene is TRBV15, the J gene TRBJ2-7; TRBD1 is a possible D gene (5 bases). Trimming left V 0 bases short and J 2 bases short, with 11 bases between. The CDR3 totals 15 residues. CDR1 is LNHNV and CDR2 is YYDKDF in the germline V gene (reference sequence). CDR3 nucleotides: TGTGCCACCAGCAGAGATCCAGGACAAACCTACGAGCAGTACTTC. Residues: CATSRDPGQTYEQYF. Full variable domain (remainder filled in from reference TRBV15 and TRBJ2-7): DAMVIQNPRYQVTQFGKPVTLSCSQTLNHNVMYWYQQKSSQAPKLLFHYYDKDFNNEADTPDNFQSRRPNTSFCFLDIRSPGLGDTAMYLCATSRDPGQTYEQYFGPGTRLTVT.

Many counts were recorded for this clonotype. The chain has TRBV20-1 and TRBJ2-7, with a possible D match to TRBD1 (5 bases). Between the trimmed V and J ends, which lost 6 bases and 2 bases, there was a span of 23 bases. Germline V gene data show CDR1 as DFQATT and CDR2 as SNEGSKA (reference sequence). The CDR3 is made up of 16 amino acids. This chain's CDR3 is CSARNPQGRRAYEQYF. The CDR3 DNA follows: TGCAGTGCACGTAACCCCCAGGGTCGTCGAGCCTACGAGCAGTACTTC.

There are many counts of this clonotype. The J gene is TRBJ2-7, the V gene TRBV7-2, with 10 positions matching TRBD1. CDR1 SGHTA and CDR2 FQGNSA come from the germline V gene. Germline trimming cut 2 bases from V and 5 bases from J; bases unmatched to any gene: 6. This CDR3 spans 15 amino acids. In DNA, the CDR3 is TGTGCCAGCAGCTTATCATCGGGACAGGGGAACGAGCAGTACTTC. It yields the protein CASSLSSGQGNEQYF. Full variable domain (rest looked up from reference TRBV7-2 and TRBJ2-7): GAGVSQSPSNKVTEKGKDVELRCDPISGHTALYWYRQSLGQGLEFLIYFQGNSAPDKSGLPSDRFSAERTGGSVSTLTIQRTQQEDSAVYLCASSLSSGQGNEQYFGPGTRLTVT.

The genes are TRBV6-1 and TRBJ2-5, with 7 nucleotides matching TRBD2. The V and J ends lost 6 bases and 12 bases, in that order; junction bases with no gene match: 16. The CDR3 extends over 14 amino acids. The germline gives CDR1 MNHNS, CDR2 SASEGT. The CDR3 loop is CASSLVRGSQPEYF. The CDR3 nucleotides read TGTGCCAGCAGCCTGGTGCGGGGGAGCCAGCCCGAGTACTTC.

V gene TRBV11-2 combines with J gene TRBJ2-3, with 12 bases fitting TRBD2. The V gene end was trimmed by 5 bases and the J gene end by 9 bases; junction bases not matched to a gene: 9. CDR1 is SGHAT, CDR2 FQNNGV, per germline. CDR3 length: 15 residues. In DNA form, the CDR3 reads TGTGCCAGCAGCCAACGGACTAGCGGGGAGTACACGCAGTATTTT. Amino acids: CASSQRTSGEYTQYF. Drawing the rest from reference TRBV11-2 and TRBJ2-3, the complete variable domain is EAGVAQSPRYKIIEKRQSVAFWCNPISGHATLYWYQQILGQGPKLLIQFQNNGVVDDSQLPKDRFSAERLKGVDSTLKIQPAKLEDSAVYLCASSQRTSGEYTQYFGPGTRLTVL.

This chain's CDR3 is CASSDPRTYRHYEQYF. CDR3 sequence (DNA): TGTGCCAGCAGTGACCCCCGGACATACCGGCACTACGAGCAGTACTTC. This sequence joins TRBV6-1 and TRBJ2-7; D possibly corresponds to TRBD1 (5 bases). The CDR3 spans 16 residues. Trimming removed 3 bases from V and 3 bases from J, with 18 bases in between. CDR1 is MNHNS and CDR2 is SASEGT in the germline V gene.

The chain has TRBV18 and TRBJ2-1; D gene ambiguous. Germline CDR1 and CDR2: KGHSH and LQKENI. The V gene lost 1 base and the J gene lost 0 bases, with 13 bases spanning the gap. This CDR3 has 17 residues. The CDR3 here is CASSPRSWVLSYNEQFF. The DNA of the CDR3 is TGTGCCAGCTCACCACGGTCGTGGGTGCTCTCCTACAATGAGCAGTTCTTC.

This clonotype was seen ten or more times. The V and J genes are TRBV2 and TRBJ1-6; D is perhaps TRBD1 (6 bases). The CDR3 has 14 residues. Germline-derived CDR1 and CDR2 are SNHLY and FYNNEI. Trimming removed 1 base at V and 6 bases at J, with 7 bases between. The DNA for the CDR3 is TGTGCCAGCAGTGAAGGGACAGCTAATTCACCCCTCCACTTT. This sequence encodes CASSEGTANSPLHF. The full variable domain, with the rest looked up from reference TRBV2 and TRBJ1-6, is EPEVTQTPSHQVTQMGQEVILRCVPISNHLYFYWYRQILGQKVEFLVSFYNNEISEKSEIFDDQFSVERPDGSNFTLKIRSTKLEDSAMYFCASSEGTANSPLHFGNGTRLTVT.

This clonotype was recorded many times. This rearrangement joins TRBV27 to TRBJ2-6; 9 nucleotides line up with TRBD1. J was trimmed by 9 bases and V by 6 bases; bases with no gene match: 9. Germline CDR1 is MNHEY and CDR2 is SMNVEV (reference sequence). This CDR3 is 15 amino acids long. The CDR3 region has the DNA TGTGCCAGCAGCCGTCCGGGACAGGGAGGCAACGTCCTGACTTTC. Translated: CASSRPGQGGNVLTF. The entire variable domain, with the rest obtained from reference TRBV27 and TRBJ2-6, is as follows: EAQVTQNPRYLITVTGKKLTVTCSQNMNHEYMSWYRQDPGLGLRQIYYSMNVEVTDKGDVPEGYKVSRKEKRNFPLILESPSPNQTSLYFCASSRPGQGGNVLTFGAGSRLTVL.

Ten or more counts support this clonotype. V gene TRBV18 combines with J gene TRBJ1-5, with D tentatively TRBD1 (5 bases). From germline, CDR1 is KGHSH and CDR2 LQKENI. The CDR3 runs 17 residues. Deletions cut 3 bases from V and 2 bases from J, with 17 bases between. CDR3 residues: CASSPQSLRGGNQPQHF. The CDR3 DNA follows: TGTGCCAGCTCACCTCAGTCCTTACGGGGGGGCAATCAGCCCCAGCATTTT.

The chain has TRBV9 and TRBJ1-4, with 7 positions matching TRBD1. Germline-derived CDR1 and CDR2 are SGDLS and YYNGEE. V lost 3 bases, J lost 4 bases, and 3 bases stayed unmatched. The CDR3 spans 14 residues. CDR3 in amino acids: CASSAGQINEKLFF. As DNA, the CDR3 is TGTGCCAGCAGCGCGGGACAGATTAATGAAAAACTGTTTTTT.

This rearrangement joins TRBV9 to TRBJ1-4; no clear D gene. V lost 7 bases and J 1 base, leaving 8 bases between the germline ends. From germline, CDR1 is SGDLS and CDR2 YYNGEE. The CDR3 sequence is 13 residues long. The CDR3 region has the DNA TGTGCCAGCCAGCGGGGAACTAATGAAAAACTGTTTTTT. Translation gives CASQRGTNEKLFF. The variable domain in full, completed from reference TRBV9 and TRBJ1-4, reads DSGVTQTPKHLITATGQRVTLRCSPRSGDLSVYWYQQSLDQGLQFLIQYYNGEERAKGNILERFSAQQFPDLHSELNLSSLELGDSALYFCASQRGTNEKLFFGSGTQLSVL.

This clonotype has ten or more counts. The chain has TRBV2 and TRBJ2-3; 9 bases are shared with TRBD2. V lost 1 base and J lost 0; bases outside the gene matches: 2. The CDR3 has 16 residues. Per the germline V gene, CDR1 is SNHLY and CDR2 is FYNNEI. CDR3 nucleotides: TGTGCCAGCAGTGAAGATCTAGCGGGAAGCACAGATACGCAGTATTTT. Protein product: CASSEDLAGSTDTQYF.

This clonotype appeared a few times. The CDR3 is CASTPLGAGDQPQHF. CDR3 DNA sequence: TGTGCCAGCACTCCGCTGGGCGCGGGCGATCAGCCCCAGCATTTT. V usage is TRBV27 and J usage is TRBJ1-5; D remains ambiguous. This CDR3 comprises 15 residues. Germline V gene lookup returns CDR1 MNHEY and CDR2 SMNVEV (reference sequence). The V and J ends lost 7 bases and 5 bases respectively, with 18 bases between them.

About this clonotype itself: A read error is possible here, since a much larger clone lies one base away. The chain employs TRBV29-1 and TRBJ2-3, with a weak D call TRBD1 (5 bases). Trimming took 4 bases from V and 8 from J, leaving 16 bases between them. The germline gives CDR1 SQVTM, CDR2 ANQGSEA. This CDR3 has 13 amino acids. In nucleotides, the CDR3 is TGCAGCGTTGCATCCAGGGTTTCAGGTACGCAGTATTTT. This gives the protein CSVASRVSGTQYF.

Notes on this clonotype: One base separates it from a far larger clone, so it is likely a read error. V and J are TRBV28 and TRBJ2-3, with unresolved D. TRBJ1-5 explains the end of the DNA better; the J call may be wrong. Germline V CDR1 and CDR2: MDHEN, SYDVKM. This CDR3 spans 15 amino acids. For the CDR3, the DNA is TGTGCCAGCAGTGAACGGGCGCCATTCACAGATACGCAGCATTTT. Its protein product is CASSERAPFTDTQHF.

This clonotype was counted between two and nine times. The chain uses TRBV6-1 and TRBJ2-2, with a weak D call TRBD2 (6 bases). The germline gives CDR1 MNHNS, CDR2 SASEGT. The CDR3 extends over 14 amino acids. V lost 7 bases and J lost 5, with 14 bases in between. CDR3 region: CASNNLGGTGELFF. CDR3 nucleotide sequence: TGTGCCAGCAACAATCTGGGGGGAACCGGGGAGCTGTTTTTT.

The J gene is TRBJ1-5, the V gene TRBV2; 10 nucleotides align to TRBD1. The CDR3 has 14 residues. Germline V CDR1 and CDR2: SNHLY, FYNNEI. The V and J ends lost 6 bases and 6 bases, in that order; junction bases with no gene match: 5. CDR3 nucleotides: TGTGCCAGCAGCCGGACAGGGGGGGGTCAGCCCCAGCATTTT. Translating it yields CASSRTGGGQPQHF.

This clonotype was detected many times. V and J are TRBV9 and TRBJ2-2; TRBD1 agrees at 8 bases. The V segment lost 4 bases and the J segment 3 bases; nucleotides outside the gene matches: 8. Germline assignment: CDR1 SGDLS and CDR2 YYNGEE. CDR3 length equals 16 residues. CDR3 nucleotide sequence: TGTGCCAGCAGCACCGGACAGGGCAGGTACACCGGGGAGCTGTTTTTT. Its protein product is CASSTGQGRYTGELFF.

V usage is TRBV2 and J usage is TRBJ2-3, with D tentatively TRBD2 (5 bases). V was clipped by 6 bases and J by 4 bases, with 14 bases between them. Germline V lookup: CDR1 SNHLY, CDR2 FYNNEI. The CDR3 is 14 amino acids. CDR3 loop: CASRLGRLADTQYF. The CDR3 nucleotides read TGTGCCAGCAGACTAGGTAGGTTGGCAGATACGCAGTATTTT.

The rearrangement uses TRBV7-9 and TRBJ1-5, with 7 bases lining up with TRBD1. CDR3 size: 12 residues. V trimming: 6 bases; J trimming: 4 bases; junction bases outside the gene matches: 0. Germline V gene lookup returns CDR1 SEHNR and CDR2 FQNEAQ (reference sequence). The CDR3 coding sequence is TGTGCCAGCAGGACAGGGAATCAGCCCCAGCATTTT. As protein: CASRTGNQPQHF.

This clonotype was observed a handful of times. The chain uses TRBV7-9 and TRBJ1-2; no clear D. Germline V gene data show CDR1 as SEHNR and CDR2 as FQNEAQ (reference sequence). Trimming removed 5 bases from V and 0 bases from J, with 13 bases in between. This CDR3 is 15 amino acids long. The CDR3 protein is CASSLPRGANYGYTF. CDR3 nucleotides: TGTGCCAGCAGCCTTCCCCGGGGAGCTAACTATGGCTACACCTTC.

The rearrangement links TRBV19 to TRBJ2-1; D remains ambiguous. Germline CDR1 and CDR2: LNHDA and SQIVND (reference sequence). CDR3 length: 17 amino acids. Deletions cut 6 bases from V and 4 bases from J, with 22 bases between. CDR3 bases: TGTGCCAGTAGCCGCTTAGGGTGGGGAACTGGGTACAATGAGCAGTTCTTC. This sequence encodes CASSRLGWGTGYNEQFF. Complete variable domain (other parts from reference TRBV19 and TRBJ2-1): DGGITQSPKYLFRKEGQNVTLSCEQNLNHDAMYWYRQDPGQGLRLIYYSQIVNDFQKGDIAEGYSVSREKKESFPLTVTSAQKNPTAFYLCASSRLGWGTGYNEQFFGPGTRLTVL.

This clonotype was detected many times. This rearrangement joins TRBV11-3 to TRBJ1-1; D may be TRBD1 (6 bases). This CDR3 spans 13 amino acids. Germline CDR1 reads SGHNT; CDR2 reads YENEEA. Trimming removed 3 bases from V and 5 bases from J, with 10 bases in between. CDR3 sequence (DNA): TGTGCCAGCAGCTTGAACAGGGCGACTGAAGCTTTCTTT. Its protein is CASSLNRATEAFF.